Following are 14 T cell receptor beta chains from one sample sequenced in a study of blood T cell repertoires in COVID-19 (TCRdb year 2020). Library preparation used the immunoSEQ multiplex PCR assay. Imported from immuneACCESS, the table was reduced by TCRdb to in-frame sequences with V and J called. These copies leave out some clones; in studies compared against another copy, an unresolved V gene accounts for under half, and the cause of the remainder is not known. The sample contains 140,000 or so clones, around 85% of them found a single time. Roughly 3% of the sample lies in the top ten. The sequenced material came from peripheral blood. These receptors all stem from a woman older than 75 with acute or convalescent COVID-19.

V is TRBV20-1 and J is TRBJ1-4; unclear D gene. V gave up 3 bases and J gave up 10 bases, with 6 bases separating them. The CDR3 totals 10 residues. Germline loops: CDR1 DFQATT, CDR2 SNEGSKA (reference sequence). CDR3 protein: CSASFGKLFF. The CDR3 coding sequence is TGCAGTGCTAGTTTCGGAAAACTGTTTTTT.

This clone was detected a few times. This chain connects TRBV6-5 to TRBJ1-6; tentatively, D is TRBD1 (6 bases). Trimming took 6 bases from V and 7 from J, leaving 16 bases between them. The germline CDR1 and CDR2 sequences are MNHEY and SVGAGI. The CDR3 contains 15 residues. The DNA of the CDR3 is TGTGCCAGCAGCCTCGAGGGACATAGGAATTCACCCCTCCACTTT. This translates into CASSLEGHRNSPLHF.

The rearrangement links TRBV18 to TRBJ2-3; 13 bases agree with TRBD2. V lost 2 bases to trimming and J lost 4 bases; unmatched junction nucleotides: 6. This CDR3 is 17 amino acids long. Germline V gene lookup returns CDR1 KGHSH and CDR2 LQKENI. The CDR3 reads CASSPSPGLAGPDTQYF. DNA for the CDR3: TGTGCCAGCTCACCATCACCGGGACTAGCGGGGCCAGATACGCAGTATTTT.

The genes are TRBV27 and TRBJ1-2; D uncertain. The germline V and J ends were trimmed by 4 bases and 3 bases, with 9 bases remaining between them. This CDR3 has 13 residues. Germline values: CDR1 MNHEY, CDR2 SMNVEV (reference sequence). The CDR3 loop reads CASSYSRDYGYTF. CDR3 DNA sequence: TGTGCCAGCAGTTACTCGAGGGACTATGGCTACACCTTC.

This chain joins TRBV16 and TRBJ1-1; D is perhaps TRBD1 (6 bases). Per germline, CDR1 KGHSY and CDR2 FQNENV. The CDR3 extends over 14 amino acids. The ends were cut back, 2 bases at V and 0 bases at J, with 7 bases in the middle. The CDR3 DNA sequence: TGTGCCAGCAGCCAAAACAGGGTGAACACTGAAGCTTTCTTT. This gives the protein CASSQNRVNTEAFF.

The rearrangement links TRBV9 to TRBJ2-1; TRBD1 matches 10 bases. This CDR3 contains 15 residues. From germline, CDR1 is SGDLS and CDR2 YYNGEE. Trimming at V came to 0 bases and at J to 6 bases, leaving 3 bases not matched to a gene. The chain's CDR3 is CASSVDGTGANEQFF. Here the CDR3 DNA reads TGTGCCAGCAGCGTAGACGGGACAGGGGCCAATGAGCAGTTCTTC.

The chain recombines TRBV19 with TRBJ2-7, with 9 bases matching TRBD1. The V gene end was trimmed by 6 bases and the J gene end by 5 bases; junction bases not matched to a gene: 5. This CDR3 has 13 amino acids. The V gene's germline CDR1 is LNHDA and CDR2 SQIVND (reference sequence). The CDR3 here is CASSRDRVDEQYF. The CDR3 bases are TGTGCCAGTAGCCGGGACAGGGTGGACGAGCAGTACTTC.

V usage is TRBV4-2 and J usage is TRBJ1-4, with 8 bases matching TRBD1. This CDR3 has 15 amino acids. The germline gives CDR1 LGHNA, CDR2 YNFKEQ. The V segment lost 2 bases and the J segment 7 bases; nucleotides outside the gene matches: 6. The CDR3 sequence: CASSQKTGGAEKLFF. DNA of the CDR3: TGTGCCAGCAGCCAAAAAACAGGGGGGGCTGAAAAACTGTTTTTT.

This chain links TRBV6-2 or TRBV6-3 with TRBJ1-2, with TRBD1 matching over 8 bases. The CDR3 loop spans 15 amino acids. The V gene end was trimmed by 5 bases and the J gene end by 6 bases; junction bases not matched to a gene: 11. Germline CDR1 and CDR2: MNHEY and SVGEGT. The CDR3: CASSTRDRRGNGYTF. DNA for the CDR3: TGTGCCAGCAGTACCCGGGACAGGAGGGGCAATGGCTACACCTTC.

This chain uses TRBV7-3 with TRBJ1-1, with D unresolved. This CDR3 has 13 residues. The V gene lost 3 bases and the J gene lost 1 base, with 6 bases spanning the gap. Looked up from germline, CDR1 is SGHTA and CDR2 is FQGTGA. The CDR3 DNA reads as TGTGCCAGCAGCTTCTACCAGAACACTGAAGCTTTCTTT. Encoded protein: CASSFYQNTEAFF. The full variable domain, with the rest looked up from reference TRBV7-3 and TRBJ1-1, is GAGVSQTPSNKVTEKGKYVELRCDPISGHTALYWYRQSLGQGPEFLIYFQGTGAADDSGLPNDRFFAVRPEGSVSTLKIQRTERGDSAVYLCASSFYQNTEAFFGQGTRLTVV.

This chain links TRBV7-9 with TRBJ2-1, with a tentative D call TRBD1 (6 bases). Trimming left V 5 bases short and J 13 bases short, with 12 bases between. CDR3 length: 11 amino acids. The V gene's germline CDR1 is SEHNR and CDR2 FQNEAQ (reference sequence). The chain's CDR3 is CASSPVGTQFF. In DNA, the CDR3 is TGTGCCAGCAGCCCCGTAGGGACACAGTTCTTC.

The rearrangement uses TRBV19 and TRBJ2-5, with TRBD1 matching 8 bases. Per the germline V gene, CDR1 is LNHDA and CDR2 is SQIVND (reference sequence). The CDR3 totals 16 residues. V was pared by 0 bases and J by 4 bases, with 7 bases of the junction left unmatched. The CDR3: CASSIDLGRGRETQYF. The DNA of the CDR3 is TGTGCCAGTAGTATAGATCTGGGCAGGGGGCGAGAGACCCAGTACTTC.

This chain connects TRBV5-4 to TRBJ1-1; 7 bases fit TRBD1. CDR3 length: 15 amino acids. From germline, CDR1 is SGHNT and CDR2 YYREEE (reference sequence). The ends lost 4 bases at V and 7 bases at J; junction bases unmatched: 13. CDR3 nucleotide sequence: TGTGCCAGCAGCCATGGTGGACAGGCGGACGGTGAAGCTTTCTTT. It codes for CASSHGGQADGEAFF.

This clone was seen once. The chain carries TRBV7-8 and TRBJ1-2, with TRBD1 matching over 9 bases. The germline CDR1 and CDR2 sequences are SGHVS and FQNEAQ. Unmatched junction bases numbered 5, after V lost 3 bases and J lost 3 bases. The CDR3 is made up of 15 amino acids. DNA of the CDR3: TGTGCCAGCAGCTTGGAACAGGGGGCGTACTATGGCTACACCTTC. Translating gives CASSLEQGAYYGYTF.